Below, one T cell receptor beta chain is given with its context. This record belongs to a study of blood T cell repertoires in COVID-19. Authors' methods: From reference gene primer amplification, estimates of nucleated cell counts were derived. Measured with immunoSEQ multiplex PCR; TCRdb has only the in-frame clones, and not every one. That table supplies the V and J calls and clone size; D and trimming were determined from the DNA. The sample lists 100,000 to 150,000 clones, more than 80% seen once, with around 3.2% in the top ten. Trimming removed 4 bases from V and 9 bases from J, with 7 bases in between. CDR3 length equals 11 residues.

Sequencing used peripheral blood. The source is a woman older than 75 with COVID-19, enrolled during active disease. The chain carries TRBV12-3 or TRBV12-4 and TRBJ2-1; D gene unclear. The chain's CDR3 is CASSSVSEQFF. CDR3 in DNA: TGTGCCAGCAGTTCGGTGTCTGAGCAGTTCTTC.